This paragraph reports one T cell receptor (beta chain). As yet, its antigen is unknown. Extracted RNA was reverse transcribed, and the resulting cDNA served as sequencing template. Sequencing was performed with immunoSEQ multiplex PCR; in TCRdb, only in-frame clones are kept and a portion is missing. The sample carries roughly 120,000 clones, roughly 60% recorded once. The data are from a study of CD8+ T cells in alopecia areata. Broader study findings: Clonality in lesional scalp, especially alopecia totalis/universalis, exceeded that of normal scalp.

Treatment: oral pan-JAK inhibitor, 5-10 mg twice daily. This sequence originates from a human donor with alopecia areata. Sequenced here: CD8+ T cells sorted from blood, sampled at week 4, from a patient treated with tofacitinib.

The CDR3 DNA reads as TGTGCCTGGACGGGCCAGGGGGCTTCACCCCTCCACTTT. This codes for CAWTGQGASPLHF. The chain combines TRBV30 with TRBJ1-6; 8 bases align to TRBD1. This CDR3 region has 13 residues. Losses at the gene ends were 4 bases for V and 9 bases for J; bases not matched to a gene: 5. The germline CDR1 and CDR2 sequences are GTSNPN and SVGIG (reference sequence).